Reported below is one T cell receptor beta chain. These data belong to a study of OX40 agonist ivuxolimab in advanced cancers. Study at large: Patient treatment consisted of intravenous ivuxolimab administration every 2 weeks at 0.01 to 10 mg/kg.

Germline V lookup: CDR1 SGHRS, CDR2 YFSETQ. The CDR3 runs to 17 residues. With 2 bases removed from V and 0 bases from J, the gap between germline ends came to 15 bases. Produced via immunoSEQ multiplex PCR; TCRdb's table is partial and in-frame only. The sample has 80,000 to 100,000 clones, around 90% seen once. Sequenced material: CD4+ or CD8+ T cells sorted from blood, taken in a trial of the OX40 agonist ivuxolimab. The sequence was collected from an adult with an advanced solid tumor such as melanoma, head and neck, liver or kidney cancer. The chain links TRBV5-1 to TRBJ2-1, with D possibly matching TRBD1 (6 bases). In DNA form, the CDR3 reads TGCGCCAGCAGCTTAGAAACAGGGTATAGCTCCTACAATGAGCAGTTCTTC. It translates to CASSLETGYSSYNEQFF.